Presented here are 19 T cell receptor beta chains from one specimen sequenced in a study of blood T cell repertoires in COVID-19. Clones were sequenced by immunoSEQ multiplex PCR, and TCRdb holds only the in-frame ones, with some missing. The sample has a few hundred thousand clones; 90% are singletons. Sequencing was carried out using peripheral blood. The receptors were sampled from an older woman with COVID-19, enrolled during active disease.

The V and J genes are TRBV10-3 and TRBJ2-7; D ambiguous. Trimming stripped 4 bases from V and 3 bases from J, with 16 bases between. CDR1 and CDR2 from the germline V gene are ENHRY and SYGVKD. The CDR3 is made up of 15 amino acids. CDR3 loop: CAISGTIFNSYEQYF. DNA of the CDR3: TGTGCCATCAGTGGAACAATATTTAACAGCTACGAGCAGTACTTC.

This clone was seen a single time. This chain uses TRBV24-1 with TRBJ2-3; the match to TRBD1 covers 9 bases. V was clipped by 4 bases and J by 7 bases; unmatched bases: 8. Looked up from germline, CDR1 is KGHDR and CDR2 is SFDVKD. The CDR3 is 15 amino acids. This CDR3 is CATSDQGTGTNTQYF. In DNA form, the CDR3 reads TGTGCCACCAGTGACCAGGGGACAGGGACAAATACGCAGTATTTT.

V is TRBV4-3 and J is TRBJ2-7, with 11 bases fitting TRBD2. CDR3 length: 17 amino acids. Germline CDR1 LGHNA, CDR2 YSLEER. The ends lost 0 bases at V and 2 bases at J; junction bases unmatched: 6. The CDR3: CASSQEVAGGRPYEQYF. In DNA, the CDR3 is TGCGCCAGCAGCCAAGAGGTAGCGGGGGGGCGCCCCTACGAGCAGTACTTC.

The genes are TRBV9 and TRBJ1-4, with D tentatively TRBD1 (6 bases). V lost 0 bases to trimming and J lost 2 bases, with 14 bases between them. Germline-derived CDR1 and CDR2 are SGDLS and YYNGEE. The CDR3 loop spans 17 amino acids. The CDR3 DNA reads TGTGCCAGCAGCGTAGGTTGGGGGCAGCTGACTAATGAAAAACTGTTTTTT. Translated: CASSVGWGQLTNEKLFF.

This chain uses TRBV19 with TRBJ1-6; D may be TRBD1 (6 bases). V shed 3 bases and J shed 8 bases, with 14 bases lying between them. CDR1 is LNHDA and CDR2 is SQIVND in the germline V gene (reference sequence). The CDR3 loop spans 15 amino acids. CDR3 region: CASSIGQPDYSPLHF. CDR3 nucleotide sequence: TGTGCCAGTAGTATCGGACAGCCAGACTATTCACCCCTCCACTTT.

The chain carries TRBV3-1 (or the pseudogene TRBV3-2) and TRBJ1-1; D gene unclear. Trimming shortened V by 6 bases and J by 4 bases, and 12 bases separated the two germline ends. CDR3 length equals 13 residues. Germline V CDR1 and CDR2: LGHDT, YNNKEL (reference sequence). The CDR3 nucleotides read TGTGCCAGCAGTCAACTGACGGGCACTGAAGCTTTCTTT. It specifies CASSQLTGTEAFF.

DNA of the CDR3: TGTGCCAGCAGTCGGTCCCGGGACAGGGGTCCTGACCCAAAAACGGGAGGGAATGAGCAGTTCTTC. It yields the protein CASSRSRDRGPDPKTGGNEQFF. The rearrangement links TRBV6-6 to TRBJ2-1; 10 bases line up with TRBD1. Germline CDR1 reads MNHNY; CDR2 reads SVGAGI (reference sequence). The CDR3 sequence is 22 residues long. V dropped 5 bases and J dropped 7; count of bases not matched to a gene: 29.

The chain joins TRBV3-1 (or the pseudogene TRBV3-2) to TRBJ1-3; TRBD1 matches at 7 bases. This CDR3 has 15 amino acids. V shed 6 bases, J shed 1 base, and the junction held 6 bases outside the gene matches. Germline V gives CDR1 LGHDT, CDR2 YNNKEL (reference sequence). The CDR3 coding sequence is TGTGCCAGCAGACCTCAGACAGGGTCTGGAAACACCATATATTTT. This sequence encodes CASRPQTGSGNTIYF.

This clone has a single count. The rearrangement uses TRBV29-1 and TRBJ1-1; weak D call: TRBD1 (6 bases). The CDR3 covers 13 residues. V shed 4 bases and J shed 3 bases, with 12 bases lying between them. The V gene's germline CDR1 is SQVTM and CDR2 ANQGSEA. CDR3 protein: CSVGQGSHTEAFF. The CDR3, as DNA: TGCAGCGTTGGGCAGGGGTCGCACACTGAAGCTTTCTTT.

This sequence joins TRBV4-3 and TRBJ2-2; D is perhaps TRBD1 (5 bases). The ends were cut back, 5 bases at V and 3 bases at J, with 16 bases in the middle. CDR3 length equals 16 residues. Germline CDR1 and CDR2: LGHNA and YSLEER. DNA of the CDR3: TGCGCCAGCAGCGATCCTAGGGGCGCAGACACCGGGGAGCTGTTTTTT. Protein sequence: CASSDPRGADTGELFF.

This chain joins TRBV9 and TRBJ1-4; no clear D. Trimming removed 0 bases from V and 7 bases from J, with 13 bases in between. The germline V gene has CDR1 SGDLS and CDR2 YYNGEE. The CDR3 sequence is 15 residues long. In nucleotides, the CDR3 is TGTGCCAGCAGCGTAGGTGGAACTATCGGTGAAAAACTGTTTTTT. This translates into CASSVGGTIGEKLFF. Supplemented by reference TRBV9 and TRBJ1-4, the full variable domain reads DSGVTQTPKHLITATGQRVTLRCSPRSGDLSVYWYQQSLDQGLQFLIQYYNGEERAKGNILERFSAQQFPDLHSELNLSSLELGDSALYFCASSVGGTIGEKLFFGSGTQLSVL.

The rearrangement uses TRBV10-3 and TRBJ1-1; 8 bases map to TRBD1. Germline V lookup: CDR1 ENHRY, CDR2 SYGVKD. Losses at the gene ends were 9 bases for V and 3 bases for J; bases not matched to a gene: 6. The CDR3 has 13 residues. CDR3 nucleotides: TGTGCCATAGCCAAACAGGGGGACACTGAAGCTTTCTTT. Translating it yields CAIAKQGDTEAFF.

This clone was recorded a few times. J is TRBJ1-1 and V is TRBV14; D is perhaps TRBD1 (5 bases). V lost 4 bases and J 1 base, leaving 19 bases between the germline ends. The CDR3 contains 17 residues. Germline CDR1 is SGHDN and CDR2 is FVKESK. The CDR3 sequence: CASSLRPSQGGNTEAFF. CDR3 bases: TGTGCCAGCAGCCTCCGACCGAGCCAGGGCGGGAACACTGAAGCTTTCTTT.

V is TRBV7-2 and J is TRBJ2-7, with TRBD2 matching over 10 bases. CDR3 size: 18 residues. Germline CDR1 and CDR2: SGHTA and FQGNSA. The V segment lost 2 bases and the J segment 1 base; nucleotides outside the gene matches: 11. This CDR3 is CASSLRMVAGGPSYEQYF. The DNA for the CDR3 is TGTGCCAGCAGCTTACGGATGGTAGCGGGGGGCCCATCCTACGAGCAGTACTTC.

The chain couples TRBV19 to TRBJ2-7; 10 bases are a match to TRBD1. In germline, CDR1 is LNHDA, CDR2 SQIVND (reference sequence). V lost 6 bases to trimming and J lost 0 bases; unmatched junction nucleotides: 2. This CDR3 is built from 14 residues. The CDR3 region is CASSRTGGSYEQYF. The CDR3 DNA sequence: TGTGCCAGTAGCCGGACAGGGGGCTCCTACGAGCAGTACTTC.

This chain links TRBV4-3 with TRBJ1-2, with 11 nucleotides matching TRBD1. The V gene end was trimmed by 2 bases and the J gene end by 8 bases; junction bases not matched to a gene: 13. The CDR3 extends over 17 amino acids. Germline CDR1 LGHNA, CDR2 YSLEER. The chain's CDR3 is CASSQTGQGAREGGYTF. The DNA for the CDR3 is TGCGCCAGCAGCCAAACCGGACAGGGGGCGCGAGAGGGCGGCTACACCTTC.

V usage is TRBV5-1 and J usage is TRBJ2-7, with D perhaps TRBD2 (5 bases). With 4 bases removed from V and 3 bases from J, the gap between germline ends came to 17 bases. This CDR3 contains 15 residues. Germline values: CDR1 SGHRS, CDR2 YFSETQ. CDR3 in amino acids: CASSRNDEAVYEQYF. The CDR3 region has the DNA TGCGCCAGCAGCCGAAACGATGAAGCGGTCTACGAGCAGTACTTC.

This clone occurred once. The chain employs TRBV12-2 and TRBJ1-1. TRBV12-2 is a documented pseudogene. The CDR3 extends over 17 amino acids. The CDR3 bases are TGTGCAAGTCGCTTAGTCCCCGGGGGGCTCTTGAACACTGAAGCTTTCTTT. Amino acids: CASRLVPGGLLNTEAFF.

This chain links TRBV6-5 with TRBJ1-6; possible D gene TRBD1, 6 bases. CDR1 is MNHEY, CDR2 SVGAGI, per germline. V gave up 8 bases and J gave up 7 bases, with 15 bases separating them. This CDR3 region has 14 residues. The CDR3 region is CASQGGGRNSPLHF. The DNA for the CDR3 is TGTGCCAGCCAGGGTGGGGGCAGGAATTCACCCCTCCACTTT.